Here is one T cell receptor beta chain with its context. The method was immunoSEQ multiplex PCR; TCRdb's version includes in-frame clones alone and lacks a portion of them. The sample has about 150,000 clones, roughly 90% seen once. The CDR3 consists of 18 residues. V lost 0 bases to trimming and J lost 2 bases, with 14 bases between them. CDR1 and CDR2 from the germline V gene are MNHEY and SVGEGT. These data originate in a study of blood T cell repertoires in COVID-19. About the study: Researchers got acute and convalescent COVID-19 samples from the United States, Italy and Spain.

This chain joins TRBV6-2 or TRBV6-3 and TRBJ1-6, with unresolved D. Input material: peripheral blood. The sequence derives from a woman aged 70-85 years with acute or convalescent COVID-19. The CDR3 region has the DNA TGTGCCAGCAGTTACTCGGCGACGGGGAGCACCTATAATTCACCCCTCCACTTT. This encodes CASSYSATGSTYNSPLHF.